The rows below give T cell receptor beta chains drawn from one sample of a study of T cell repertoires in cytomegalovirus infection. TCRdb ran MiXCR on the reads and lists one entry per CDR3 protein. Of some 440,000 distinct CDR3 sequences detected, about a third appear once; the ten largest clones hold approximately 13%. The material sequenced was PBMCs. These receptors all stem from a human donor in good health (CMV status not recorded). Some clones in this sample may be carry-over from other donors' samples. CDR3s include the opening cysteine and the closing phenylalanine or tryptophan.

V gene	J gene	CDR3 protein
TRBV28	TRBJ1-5	CASSSPGQGAQGQPQHF
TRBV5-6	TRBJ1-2	CASSVGDTGYTF
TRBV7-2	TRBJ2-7	CASSEVGQGAYEQYF
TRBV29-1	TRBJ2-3	CSVGGSSTDTQYF
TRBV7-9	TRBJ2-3	CASSSSLAGATDTQYF
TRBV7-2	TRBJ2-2	CASSLAFGTGELFF
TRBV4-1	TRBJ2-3	CASSLSGVPTDTQYF
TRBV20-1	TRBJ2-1	CSARRDRGGNEQFF
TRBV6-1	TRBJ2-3	CASSLGPGRTDTQYF
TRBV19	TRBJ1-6	CASRPTEPSYNSPLHF
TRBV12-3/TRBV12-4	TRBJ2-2	CASSPYDPGLAGAELFF